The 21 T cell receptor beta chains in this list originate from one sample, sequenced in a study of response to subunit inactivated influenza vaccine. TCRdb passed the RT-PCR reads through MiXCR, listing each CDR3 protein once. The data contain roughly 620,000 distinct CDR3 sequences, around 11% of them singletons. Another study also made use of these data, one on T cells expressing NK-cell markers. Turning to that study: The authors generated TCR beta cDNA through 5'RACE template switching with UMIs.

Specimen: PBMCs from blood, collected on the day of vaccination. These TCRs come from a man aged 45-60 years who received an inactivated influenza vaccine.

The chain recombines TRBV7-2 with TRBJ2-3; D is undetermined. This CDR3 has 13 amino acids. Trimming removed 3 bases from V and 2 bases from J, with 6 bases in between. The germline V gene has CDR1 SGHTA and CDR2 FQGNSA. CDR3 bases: TGTGCCAGCAGCTTCGCTGTCACAGATACGCAGTATTTT. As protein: CASSFAVTDTQYF.

The CDR3 sequence is CASTEAGNSPLHF. The CDR3 DNA reads TGTGCCAGTACGGAGGCGGGAAATTCACCCCTCCACTTT. The chain links TRBV19 to TRBJ1-6; D gene ambiguous. Germline V gene data show CDR1 as LNHDA and CDR2 as SQIVND (reference sequence). V was shortened by 7 bases and J by 7 bases, with 11 bases between the two germline ends. The CDR3 extends over 13 amino acids.

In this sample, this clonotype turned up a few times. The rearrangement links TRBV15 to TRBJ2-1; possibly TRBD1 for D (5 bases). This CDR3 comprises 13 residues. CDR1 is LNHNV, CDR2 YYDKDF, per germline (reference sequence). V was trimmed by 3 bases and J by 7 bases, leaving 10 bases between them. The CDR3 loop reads CATSSSGANEQFF. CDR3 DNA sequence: TGTGCCACCAGCAGCTCTGGGGCTAATGAGCAGTTCTTC.

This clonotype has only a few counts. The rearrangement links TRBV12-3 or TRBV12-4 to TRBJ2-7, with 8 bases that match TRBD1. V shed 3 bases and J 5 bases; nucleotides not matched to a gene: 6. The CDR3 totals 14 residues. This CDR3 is CASSFQGAWDEQYF. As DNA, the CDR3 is TGTGCCAGCAGTTTTCAGGGGGCCTGGGACGAGCAGTACTTC.

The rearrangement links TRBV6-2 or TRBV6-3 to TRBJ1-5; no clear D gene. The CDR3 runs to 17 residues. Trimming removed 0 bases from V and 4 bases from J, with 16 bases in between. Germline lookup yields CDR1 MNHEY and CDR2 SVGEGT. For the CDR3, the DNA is TGTGCCAGCAGTTACTCGGCCCGGGGAGCTCCTAATCAGCCCCAGCATTTT. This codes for CASSYSARGAPNQPQHF.

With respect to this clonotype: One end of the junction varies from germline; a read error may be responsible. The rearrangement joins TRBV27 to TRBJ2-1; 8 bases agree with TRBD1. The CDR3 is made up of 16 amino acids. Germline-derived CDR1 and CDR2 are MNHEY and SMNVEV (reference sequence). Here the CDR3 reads CTSSSHRGISYNEQFF. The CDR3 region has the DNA TGCACCAGCAGTTCCCACAGGGGGATCTCCTACAATGAGCAGTTCTTC.

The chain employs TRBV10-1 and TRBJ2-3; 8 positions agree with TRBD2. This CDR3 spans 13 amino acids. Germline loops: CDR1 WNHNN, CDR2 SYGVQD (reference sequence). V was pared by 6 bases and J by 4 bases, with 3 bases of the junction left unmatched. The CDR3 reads CASRSGGADTQYF. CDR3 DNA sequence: TGCGCCAGCAGGAGCGGGGGCGCAGATACGCAGTATTTT.

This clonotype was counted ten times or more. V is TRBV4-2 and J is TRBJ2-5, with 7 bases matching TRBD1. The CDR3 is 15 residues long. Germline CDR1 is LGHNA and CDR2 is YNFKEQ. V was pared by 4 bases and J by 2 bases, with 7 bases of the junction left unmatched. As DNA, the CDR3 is TGTGCCAGCAGCCTACGACAGGGTCGGCAAGAGACCCAGTACTTC. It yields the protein CASSLRQGRQETQYF.

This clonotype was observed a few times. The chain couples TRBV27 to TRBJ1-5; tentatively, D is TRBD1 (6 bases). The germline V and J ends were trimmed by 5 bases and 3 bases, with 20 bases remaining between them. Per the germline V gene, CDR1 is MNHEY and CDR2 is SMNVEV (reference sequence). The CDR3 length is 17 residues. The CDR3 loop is CASSQTQRQANNQPQHF. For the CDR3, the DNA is TGTGCCAGCAGTCAAACCCAAAGACAGGCAAACAATCAGCCCCAGCATTTT.

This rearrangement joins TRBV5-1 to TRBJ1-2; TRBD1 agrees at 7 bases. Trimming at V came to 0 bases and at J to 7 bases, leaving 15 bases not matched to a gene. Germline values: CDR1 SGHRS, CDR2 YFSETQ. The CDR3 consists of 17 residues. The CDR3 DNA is TGCGCCAGCAGCTTGGAGGCGATCCCGACAGGGAGGATTGGCTACACCTTC. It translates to CASSLEAIPTGRIGYTF. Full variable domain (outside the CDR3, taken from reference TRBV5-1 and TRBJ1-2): KAGVTQTPRYLIKTRGQQVTLSCSPISGHRSVSWYQQTPGQGLQFLFEYFSETQRNKGNFPGRFSGRQFSNSRSEMNVSTLELGDSALYLCASSLEAIPTGRIGYTFGSGTRLTVV.

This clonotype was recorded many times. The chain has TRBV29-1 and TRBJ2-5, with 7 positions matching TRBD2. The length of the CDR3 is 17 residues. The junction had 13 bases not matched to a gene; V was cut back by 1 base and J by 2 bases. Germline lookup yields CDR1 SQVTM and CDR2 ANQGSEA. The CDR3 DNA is TGCAGCGTTGAAGGGACGGGGGGAGCGATCCTACAAGAGACCCAGTACTTC. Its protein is CSVEGTGGAILQETQYF. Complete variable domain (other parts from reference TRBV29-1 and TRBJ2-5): SAVISQKPSRDICQRGTSLTIQCQVDSQVTMMFWYRQQPGQSLTLIATANQGSEATYESGFVIDKFPISRPNLTFSTLTVSNMSPEDSSIYLCSVEGTGGAILQETQYFGPGTRLLVL.

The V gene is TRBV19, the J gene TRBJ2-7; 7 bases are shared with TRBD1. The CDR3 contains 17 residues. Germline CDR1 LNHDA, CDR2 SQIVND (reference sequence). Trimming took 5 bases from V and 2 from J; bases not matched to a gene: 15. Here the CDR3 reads CASSASGQARLPYEQYF. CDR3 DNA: TGTGCCAGTAGTGCCTCTGGACAGGCGAGGCTCCCCTACGAGCAGTACTTC.

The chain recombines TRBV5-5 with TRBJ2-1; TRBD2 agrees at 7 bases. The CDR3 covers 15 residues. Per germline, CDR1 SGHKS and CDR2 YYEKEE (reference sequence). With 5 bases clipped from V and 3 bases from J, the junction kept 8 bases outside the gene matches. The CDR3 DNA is TGTGCCAGCAGGGGAGGGGCAGGCCGCTACAATGAGCAGTTCTTC. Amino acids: CASRGGAGRYNEQFF.

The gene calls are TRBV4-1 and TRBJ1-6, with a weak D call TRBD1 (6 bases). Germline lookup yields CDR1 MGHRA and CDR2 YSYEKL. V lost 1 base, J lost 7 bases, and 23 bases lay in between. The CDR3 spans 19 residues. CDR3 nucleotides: TGCGCCAGCAGCCAAGGTCGGGATATGACAGGACGAAGAAATTCACCCCTCCACTTT. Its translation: CASSQGRDMTGRRNSPLHF.

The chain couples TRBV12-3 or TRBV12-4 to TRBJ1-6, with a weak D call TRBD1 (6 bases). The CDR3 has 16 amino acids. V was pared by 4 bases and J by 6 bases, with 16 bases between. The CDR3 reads CASSSTGRIGNSPLHF. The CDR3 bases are TGTGCCAGCAGTTCCACAGGGCGTATTGGTAATTCACCCCTCCACTTT.

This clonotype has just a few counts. The CDR3 loop reads CASSSIPPGTSLGEQYF. The CDR3 DNA reads as TGTGCCAGCAGTTCGATACCCCCCGGGACAAGTCTGGGCGAGCAGTACTTC. The chain carries TRBV6-5 and TRBJ2-7; maybe TRBD1 (6 bases). Germline V CDR1 and CDR2: MNHEY, SVGAGI. The CDR3 sequence is 17 residues long. V dropped 4 bases and J dropped 6 bases, with 25 bases sitting between them.

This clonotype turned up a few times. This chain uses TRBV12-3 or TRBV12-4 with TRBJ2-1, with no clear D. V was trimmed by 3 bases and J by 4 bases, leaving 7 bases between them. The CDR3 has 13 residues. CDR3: CASSFWGYNEQFF. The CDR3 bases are TGTGCCAGCAGTTTTTGGGGTTACAATGAGCAGTTCTTC.

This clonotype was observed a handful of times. The CDR3 coding sequence is TGTGCCAGCAGCAATACGGTAGCCAAAAACATTCAGTACTTC. Translating gives CASSNTVAKNIQYF. The chain joins TRBV7-9 to TRBJ2-4; no clear D gene. The V gene's germline CDR1 is SEHNR and CDR2 FQNEAQ (reference sequence). V lost 5 bases and J 0 bases, leaving 8 bases between the germline ends. The CDR3 extends over 14 amino acids.

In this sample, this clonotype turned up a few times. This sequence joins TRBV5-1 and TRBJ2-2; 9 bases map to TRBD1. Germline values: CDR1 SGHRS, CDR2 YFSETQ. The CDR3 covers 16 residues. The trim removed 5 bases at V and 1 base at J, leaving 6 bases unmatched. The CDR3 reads CASRPPGQGNTGELFF. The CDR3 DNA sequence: TGCGCCAGCAGACCCCCGGGACAGGGGAACACCGGGGAGCTGTTTTTT.

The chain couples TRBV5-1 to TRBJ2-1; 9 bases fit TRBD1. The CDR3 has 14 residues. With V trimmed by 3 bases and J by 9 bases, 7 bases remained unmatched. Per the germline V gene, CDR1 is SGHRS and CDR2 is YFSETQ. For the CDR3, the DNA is TGCGCCAGCAGCTCTTGGACAGGGGCAAGTGAGCAGTTCTTC. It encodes CASSSWTGASEQFF.

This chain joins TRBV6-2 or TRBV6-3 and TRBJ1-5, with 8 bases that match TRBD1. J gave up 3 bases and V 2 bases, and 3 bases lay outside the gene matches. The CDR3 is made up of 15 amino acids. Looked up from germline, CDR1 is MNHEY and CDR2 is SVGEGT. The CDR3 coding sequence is TGTGCCAGCAGTTACAACAGGGGGTTCAATCAGCCCCAGCATTTT. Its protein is CASSYNRGFNQPQHF.